This T cell receptor beta chain derives from a study of T cells in Graves' hyperthyroidism and ophthalmopathy. Study conclusions and caveats: Ophthalmopathy onset followed model prediction by a median around 6.6 months.

Over 18 months, lack of ophthalmopathy progression marked Graves' hyperthyroidism as stable. Diagnosing involved the use of clinical symptoms, serum thyroxine and TRAb, thyroid ultrasound and orbital computed tomography. In regard to this clonotype: Its antigen is as yet unknown.

This CDR3 is 16 amino acids long. Germline V lookup: CDR1 MNHEY, CDR2 SMNVEV (reference sequence). With 2 bases clipped from V and 4 bases from J, the junction kept 7 bases outside the gene matches. What was amplified from RNA transcripts were TCR beta CDR3 regions. TCR CDR3 underwent first-round RT-PCR with the HTBI primer set. A single record per CDR3 protein comes from TCRdb applying MiXCR to the multiplex PCR reads. The sample holds 350,000 to 500,000 distinct CDR3 sequences, roughly an eighth seen once. V usage is TRBV27 and J usage is TRBJ2-2; 7 bases fit TRBD2. This TCR derives from a woman between 18 and 30 years old with Graves' hyperthyroidism. Sequenced: blood. In nucleotides, the CDR3 is TGTGCCAGCAGTTTACCGGGAGGCGGGGCCACCGGGGAGCTGTTTTTT. Amino acid sequence: CASSLPGGGATGELFF.